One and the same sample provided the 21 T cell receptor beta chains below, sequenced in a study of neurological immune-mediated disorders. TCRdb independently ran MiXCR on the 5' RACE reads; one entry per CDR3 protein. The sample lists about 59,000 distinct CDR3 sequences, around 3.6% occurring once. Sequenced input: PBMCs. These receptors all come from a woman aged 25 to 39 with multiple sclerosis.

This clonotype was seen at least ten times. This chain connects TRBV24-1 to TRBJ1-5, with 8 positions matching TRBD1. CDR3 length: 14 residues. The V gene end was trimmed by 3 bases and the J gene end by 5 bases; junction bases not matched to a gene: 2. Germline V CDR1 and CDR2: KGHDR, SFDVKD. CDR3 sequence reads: CATSDAQGDQPQHF. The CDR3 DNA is TGTGCCACCAGTGATGCACAGGGGGATCAGCCCCAGCATTTT.

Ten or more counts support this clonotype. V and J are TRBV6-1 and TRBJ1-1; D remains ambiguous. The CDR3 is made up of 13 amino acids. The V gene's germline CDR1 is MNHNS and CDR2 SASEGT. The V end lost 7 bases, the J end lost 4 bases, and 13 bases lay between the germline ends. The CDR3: CASTIGKVTEAFF. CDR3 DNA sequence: TGTGCCAGCACAATAGGGAAGGTCACTGAAGCTTTCTTT.

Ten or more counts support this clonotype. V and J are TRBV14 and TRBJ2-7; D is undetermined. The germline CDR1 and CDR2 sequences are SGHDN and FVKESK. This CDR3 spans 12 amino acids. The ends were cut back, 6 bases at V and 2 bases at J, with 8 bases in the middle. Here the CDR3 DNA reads TGTGCCAGCAGGGGTTGGACCTACGAGCAGTACTTC. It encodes CASRGWTYEQYF.

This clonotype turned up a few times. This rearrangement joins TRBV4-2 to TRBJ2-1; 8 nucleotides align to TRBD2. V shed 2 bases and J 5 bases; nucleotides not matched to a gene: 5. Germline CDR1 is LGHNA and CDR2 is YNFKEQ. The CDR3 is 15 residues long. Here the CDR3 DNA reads TGTGCCAGCAGCCAAATTAGCGGGATGCACAATGAGCAGTTCTTC. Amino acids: CASSQISGMHNEQFF.

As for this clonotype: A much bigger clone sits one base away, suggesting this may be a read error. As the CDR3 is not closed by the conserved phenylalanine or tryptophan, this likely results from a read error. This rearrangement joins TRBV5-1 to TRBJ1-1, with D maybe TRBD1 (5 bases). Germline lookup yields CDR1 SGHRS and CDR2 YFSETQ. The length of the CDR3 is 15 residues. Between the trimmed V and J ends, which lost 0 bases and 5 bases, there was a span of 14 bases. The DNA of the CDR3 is TGCGCCAGCAGCTTGGGGCCCGCAGGGCAAACTGAAGCTTTCCTT. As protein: CASSLGPAGQTEAFL.

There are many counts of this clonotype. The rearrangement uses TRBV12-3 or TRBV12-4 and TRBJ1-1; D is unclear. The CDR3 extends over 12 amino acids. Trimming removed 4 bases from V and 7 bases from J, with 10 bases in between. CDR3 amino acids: CASSSQIGEAFF. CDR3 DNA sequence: TGTGCCAGCAGTTCACAGATAGGTGAAGCTTTCTTT.

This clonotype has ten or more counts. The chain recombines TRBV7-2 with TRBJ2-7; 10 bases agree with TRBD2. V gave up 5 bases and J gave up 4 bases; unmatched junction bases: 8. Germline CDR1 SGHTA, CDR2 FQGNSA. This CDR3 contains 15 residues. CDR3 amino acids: CASSPVAGGTYEQYF. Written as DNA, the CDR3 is TGTGCCAGCAGCCCAGTAGCGGGAGGAACTTACGAGCAGTACTTC.

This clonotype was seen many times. CDR3 residues: CSVAPGQSTDTQYF. CDR3 bases: TGCAGCGTTGCTCCGGGACAGAGCACAGATACGCAGTATTTT. The J gene is TRBJ2-3, the V gene TRBV29-1, with 7 bases that match TRBD1. CDR3 length: 14 residues. CDR1 and CDR2 from the germline V gene are SQVTM and ANQGSEA. V shed 4 bases, J shed 0 bases, and the junction held 4 bases outside the gene matches.

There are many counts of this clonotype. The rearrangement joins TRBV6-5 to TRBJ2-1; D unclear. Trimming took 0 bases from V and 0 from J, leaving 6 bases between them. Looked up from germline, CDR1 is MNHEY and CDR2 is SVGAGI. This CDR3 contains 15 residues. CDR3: CASSYSGGSYNEQFF. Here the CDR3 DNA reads TGTGCCAGCAGTTACTCGGGCGGCTCCTACAATGAGCAGTTCTTC.

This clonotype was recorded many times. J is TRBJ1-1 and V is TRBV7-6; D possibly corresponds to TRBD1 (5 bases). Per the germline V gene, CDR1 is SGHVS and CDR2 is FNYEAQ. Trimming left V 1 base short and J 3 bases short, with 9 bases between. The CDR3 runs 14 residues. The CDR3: CASSLVGLDTEAFF. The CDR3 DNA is TGTGCCAGCAGCTTAGTGGGACTTGACACTGAAGCTTTCTTT.

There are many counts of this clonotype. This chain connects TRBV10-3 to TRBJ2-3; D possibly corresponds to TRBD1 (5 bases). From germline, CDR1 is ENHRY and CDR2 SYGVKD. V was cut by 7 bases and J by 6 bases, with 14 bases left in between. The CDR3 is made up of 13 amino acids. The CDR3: CAIMRTPADTQYF. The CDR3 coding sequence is TGTGCCATCATGAGGACACCAGCGGATACGCAGTATTTT.

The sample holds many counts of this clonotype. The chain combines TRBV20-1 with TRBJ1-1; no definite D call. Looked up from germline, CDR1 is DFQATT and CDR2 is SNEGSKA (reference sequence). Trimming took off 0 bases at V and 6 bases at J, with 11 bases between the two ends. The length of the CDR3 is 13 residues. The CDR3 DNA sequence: TGCAGTGCTAGAGAGGGATCTCCGCCTGAAGCTTTCTTT. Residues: CSAREGSPPEAFF.

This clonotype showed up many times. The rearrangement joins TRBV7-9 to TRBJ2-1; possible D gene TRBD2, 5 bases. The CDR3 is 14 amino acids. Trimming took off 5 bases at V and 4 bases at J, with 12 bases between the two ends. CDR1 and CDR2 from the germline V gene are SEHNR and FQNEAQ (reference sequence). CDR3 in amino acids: CASSPWERYNEQFF. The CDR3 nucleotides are TGTGCCAGCAGCCCCTGGGAGAGGTACAATGAGCAGTTCTTC.

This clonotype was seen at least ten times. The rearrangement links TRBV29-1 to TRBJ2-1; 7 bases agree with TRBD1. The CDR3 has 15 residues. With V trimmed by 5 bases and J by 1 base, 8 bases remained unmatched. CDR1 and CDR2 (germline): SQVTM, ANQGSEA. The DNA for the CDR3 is TGCAGCGTTAAGGGTCAGGGGGAGTCCTACAATGAGCAGTTCTTC. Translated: CSVKGQGESYNEQFF.

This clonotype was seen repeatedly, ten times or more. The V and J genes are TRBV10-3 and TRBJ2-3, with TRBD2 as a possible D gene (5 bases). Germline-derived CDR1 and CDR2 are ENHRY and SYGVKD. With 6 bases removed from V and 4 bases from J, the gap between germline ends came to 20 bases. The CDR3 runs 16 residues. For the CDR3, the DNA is TGTGCCATCAGGGACCCATCAGCGGTAGGACCAGATACGCAGTATTTT. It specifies CAIRDPSAVGPDTQYF.

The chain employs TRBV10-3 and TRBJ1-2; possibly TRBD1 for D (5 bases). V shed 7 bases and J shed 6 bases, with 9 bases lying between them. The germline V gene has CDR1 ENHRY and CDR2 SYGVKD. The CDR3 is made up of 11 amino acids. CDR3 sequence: CAITPGDGYTF. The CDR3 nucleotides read TGTGCCATCACACCGGGGGATGGCTACACCTTC.

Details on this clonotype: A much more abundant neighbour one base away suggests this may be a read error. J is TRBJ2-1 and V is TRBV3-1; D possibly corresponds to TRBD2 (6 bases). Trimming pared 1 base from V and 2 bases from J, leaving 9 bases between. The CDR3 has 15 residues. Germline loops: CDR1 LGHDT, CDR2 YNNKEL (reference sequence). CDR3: CASSQVSGTYNEQFF. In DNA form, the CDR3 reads TGTGCCAGCAGCCAAGTTAGCGGTACCTACAATGAGCAGTTCTTC.

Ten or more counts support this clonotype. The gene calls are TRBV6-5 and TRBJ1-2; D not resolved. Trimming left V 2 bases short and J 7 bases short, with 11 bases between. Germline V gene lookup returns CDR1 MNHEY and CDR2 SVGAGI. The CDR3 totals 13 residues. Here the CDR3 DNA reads TGTGCCAGCAGTTACGATCAGATTGTTGGCTACACCTTC. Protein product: CASSYDQIVGYTF.

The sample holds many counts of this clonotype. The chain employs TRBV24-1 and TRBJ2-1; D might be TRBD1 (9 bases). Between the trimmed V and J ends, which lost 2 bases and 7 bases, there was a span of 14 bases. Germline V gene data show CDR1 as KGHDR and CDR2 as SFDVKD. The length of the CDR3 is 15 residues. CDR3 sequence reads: CATSDYSGTGNEQFF. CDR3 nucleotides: TGTGCCACCAGTGATTATAGCGGGACAGGGAATGAGCAGTTCTTC.

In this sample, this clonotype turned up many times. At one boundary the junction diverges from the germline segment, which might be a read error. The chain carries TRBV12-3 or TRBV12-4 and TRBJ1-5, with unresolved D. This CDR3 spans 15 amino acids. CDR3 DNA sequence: TGTGCCAGCAGTTTAAAGTCCATCCCTAATCAGCCCCAGAATTTT. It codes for CASSLKSIPNQPQNF.

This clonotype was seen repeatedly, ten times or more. The CDR3 sequence is CASSFSPGGSSQETQYF. Written as DNA, the CDR3 is TGCGCCAGCAGCTTTAGTCCGGGCGGATCCAGCCAAGAGACCCAGTACTTC. The chain is built from TRBV5-1 and TRBJ2-5; no firm D call. V lost 2 bases and J lost 1, with 18 bases in between. The CDR3 runs 17 residues. CDR1 is SGHRS and CDR2 is YFSETQ in the germline V gene.